The subject of this entry is one TCR beta chain. Related graft donors supplied nonmyeloablative bone marrow transplants, and mixed chimerism was transient. This specimen comes from a study of Tregs in tolerant kidney transplant recipients. Sequencing was performed with immunoSEQ multiplex PCR; in TCRdb, only in-frame clones are kept and a portion is missing. The sample records 40,000 to 50,000 clones, approximately 89% being singletons. The germline V gene encodes CDR1 MDHEN and CDR2 SYDVKM. V lost 6 bases to trimming and J lost 3 bases; unmatched junction nucleotides: 9. The length of the CDR3 is 17 residues.

The receptor was isolated from a human patient who received a combined kidney and bone marrow transplant. Among the T cells, some may be from the graft donor. The chain uses TRBV28 and TRBJ1-4; 11 bases align to TRBD1. The sequences come from CD8+ T cells from blood (PBMCs), collected 12 months after the transplant. The CDR3 coding sequence is TGTGCCAGCAGCCGGGACAGGGGGAGTCAGGCTAATGAAAAACTGTTTTTT. It encodes CASSRDRGSQANEKLFF.